A single sample gave rise to the 7 T cell receptor beta chains below, sequenced in a study of blood T cell repertoires in COVID-19. TCRdb's copy holds only in-frame clones and misses some; the assay was immunoSEQ multiplex PCR. This table holds about 75,000 clones, roughly 70% found once. Sequencing was carried out using peripheral blood. These receptor sequences come from a human donor with acute or convalescent COVID-19. The donor label of this sample is uncertain.

The chain recombines TRBV6-2 or TRBV6-3 with TRBJ2-1; the match to TRBD2 covers 9 bases. V was clipped by 2 bases and J by 4 bases; unmatched bases: 6. In germline, CDR1 is MNHEY, CDR2 SVGEGT. The CDR3 sequence is 16 residues long. CDR3 loop: CASSYHSTSGYNEQFF. The CDR3 DNA reads TGTGCCAGCAGTTACCATTCGACTAGCGGATACAATGAGCAGTTCTTC.

The rearrangement uses TRBV6-2 or TRBV6-3 and TRBJ2-7, with a tentative D call TRBD2 (6 bases). V lost 6 bases and J 3 bases, leaving 15 bases between the germline ends. The CDR3 runs to 14 residues. The germline V gene has CDR1 MNHEY and CDR2 SVGEGT. CDR3 bases: TGTGCCAGCAGCTCTCGGAGGGTCGGCTACGAGCAGTACTTC. As protein: CASSSRRVGYEQYF.

The chain has TRBV2 and TRBJ2-2, with D tentatively TRBD2 (5 bases). Germline CDR1 is SNHLY and CDR2 is FYNNEI. The CDR3 has 16 amino acids. V was pared by 6 bases and J by 2 bases, with 16 bases between. The CDR3 DNA reads as TGTGCCAGCAGCCAATGGAGGACGGCCAACACCGGGGAGCTGTTTTTT. Translated: CASSQWRTANTGELFF.

The chain carries TRBV14 and TRBJ2-3; TRBD2 aligns across 12 bases. The CDR3 sequence is 18 residues long. Losses at the gene ends were 4 bases for V and 1 base for J; bases not matched to a gene: 9. Germline V CDR1 and CDR2: SGHDN, FVKESK. CDR3 nucleotide sequence: TGTGCCAGCAGCCCAAGACTAGCGGGGGTCCCGGGCACAGATACGCAGTATTTT. Translating gives CASSPRLAGVPGTDTQYF.

The rearrangement uses TRBV7-9 and TRBJ2-1, with 9 bases fitting TRBD1. The junction had 12 bases not matched to a gene; V was cut back by 6 bases and J by 3 bases. This CDR3 region has 17 residues. CDR1 SEHNR and CDR2 FQNEAQ come from the germline V gene (reference sequence). CDR3 residues: CASRGGSGTGFYNEQFF. Here the CDR3 DNA reads TGTGCCAGCAGAGGGGGGTCCGGGACAGGGTTCTACAATGAGCAGTTCTTC.

The CDR3 sequence is CASSKLLAGGHNEQFF. CDR3 DNA sequence: TGTGCCAGCAGTAAGCTGCTAGCGGGGGGGCACAATGAGCAGTTCTTC. This sequence joins TRBV27 and TRBJ2-1; 12 nucleotides match TRBD2. The germline V gene has CDR1 MNHEY and CDR2 SMNVEV (reference sequence). J lost 5 bases, V lost 5 bases, and 7 bases had no gene match. CDR3 length: 16 residues.

The chain couples TRBV27 to TRBJ2-2; TRBD2 aligns across 8 bases. The ends lost 6 bases at V and 5 bases at J; junction bases unmatched: 8. Germline V gives CDR1 MNHEY, CDR2 SMNVEV (reference sequence). This CDR3 contains 15 residues. The DNA for the CDR3 is TGTGCCAGCAGCCGGGAGGGGGGCCATACCGGGGAGCTGTTTTTT. Translating gives CASSREGGHTGELFF.